A selection of T cell receptor beta chains follows, all from one sample in a study of vaccination effects on CD4 cells after COVID-19. No antigen is known for these receptors. TCRdb's copy holds only in-frame clones and misses some; the assay was immunoSEQ multiplex PCR. The sample consists of 68,000 or so clones, approximately 80% of them appearing once. Material: CD4+ T cells from PBMCs cultured with SARS-CoV-2 spike peptides, obtained before COVID-19 vaccination. These receptor sequences come from a human donor who received a COVID-19 vaccine. Both conserved end residues are part of each CDR3. A D gene is named only where the DNA matches it firmly. A clone size is listed for some rows: how often the clone was seen (once, few, many), or a class if it is expanded.

TRBD1 TRBJ2-2 TRBV24-1 - CATSDSGGANTGELFF TGTGCCACCAGTGATTCAGGGGGCGCGAACACCGGGGAGCTGTTTTTT
TRBD2 TRBJ2-1 TRBV5-1 - CASSYGGGANNEQFF TGCGCCAGCAGCTATGGCGGGGGGGCTAACAATGAGCAGTTCTTC
TRBD1 TRBJ1-1 TRBV5-1 few CASSLSGGNTEAFF TGCGCCAGCAGCTTGTCAGGGGGCAACACTGAAGCTTTCTTT
- TRBJ1-1 TRBV7-2 - CASSFDRETEAFF TGTGCCAGCAGCTTTGATAGGGAAACTGAAGCTTTCTTT
- TRBJ1-1 TRBV10-1 - CASSRTRDGNTEAFF TGCGCCAGCAGCAGGACCAGGGATGGGAACACTGAAGCTTTCTTT
- TRBJ1-1 TRBV27 - CASSTAFSNTEAFF TGTGCCAGCAGTACAGCCTTTTCGAACACTGAAGCTTTCTTT
- TRBJ2-4 TRBV7-9 - CASSKDSLTSIQYF TGTGCCAGCAGCAAGGATAGTTTGACAAGCATTCAGTACTTC
- TRBJ1-5 TRBV20-1 - CSASYTGQNQPQHF TGCAGTGCTAGTTACACAGGACAAAATCAGCCCCAGCATTTT
- TRBJ2-3 TRBV25-1 once CASSPGTDTQYF TGTGCCAGCAGTCCCGGTACAGATACGCAGTATTTT
TRBD2 TRBJ2-3 TRBV4-3 - CASSQGTAGADTQYF TGCGCCAGCAGCCAGGGAACCGCGGGAGCAGATACGCAGTATTTT
TRBD1 TRBJ2-5 TRBV29-1 - CSVRQGEATQYF TGCAGCGTTCGACAGGGAGAGGCGACCCAGTACTTC
- TRBJ2-3 TRBV28 - CASSWAGTPSGTQYF TGTGCCAGCAGTTGGGCCGGGACCCCCTCCGGTACGCAGTATTTT
- TRBJ2-4 TRBV6-2/TRBV6-3 - CASSLIRGGRMDIQYF TGTGCCAGCAGTTTAATCAGGGGTGGGAGGATGGACATTCAGTACTTC
TRBD2 TRBJ2-5 TRBV9 - CASSLGTSGSLQETQYF TGTGCCAGCAGCCTCGGGACTAGCGGGAGCCTCCAAGAGACCCAGTACTTC
TRBD1 TRBJ1-2 TRBV5-4 - CASSAGGQGGGYTF TGTGCCAGCAGCGCAGGGGGCCAGGGAGGAGGCTACACCTTC
- TRBJ2-1 TRBV7-2 once CASSSTLEGHEQFF TGTGCCAGCAGCTCAACCCTTGAGGGCCATGAGCAGTTCTTC
TRBD2 TRBJ2-3 TRBV5-1 - CASSLSWGGKTDTQYF TGCGCCAGCAGCTTGAGTTGGGGGGGGAAAACAGATACGCAGTATTTT
- TRBJ1-3 TRBV9 - CASSVGGTTIYF TGTGCCAGCAGCGTAGGGGGGACTACCATATATTTT
TRBD2 TRBJ2-1 TRBV7-3 - CASSLRTSGGENEQFF TGTGCCAGCAGCTTAAGGACTAGCGGGGGGGAGAATGAGCAGTTCTTC
- TRBJ1-4 TRBV6-5 once CASSYRGREKLFF TGTGCCAGCAGTTACCGGGGGAGAGAAAAACTGTTTTTT
TRBD1 TRBJ2-5 TRBV25-1 - CASSRDSSKETQYF TGTGCCAGCAGCAGGGACAGTTCGAAAGAGACCCAGTACTTC
- TRBJ1-5 TRBV18 few CASSPTASNQPQHF TGTGCCAGCTCACCGACTGCTAGCAATCAGCCCCAGCATTTT